What follows are 26 T cell receptor beta chains derived from one specimen sequenced in a study of cytomegalovirus exposure and HLA in healthy donors. The PCR contained 60 Vbeta and 13 Jbeta primers. Assay used: immunoSEQ multiplex PCR; TCRdb lists only in-frame clones, some missing. The sample records about 160,000 clones, 65% to 90% being singletons. Sequencing used PBMCs. The receptors were sampled from a middle-aged man in good health and CMV-seropositive.

This sequence joins TRBV6-5 and TRBJ1-6, with a possible D match to TRBD1 (5 bases). Trimming took off 1 base at V and 10 bases at J, with 11 bases between the two ends. Per the germline V gene, CDR1 is MNHEY and CDR2 is SVGAGI. The CDR3 sequence is 14 residues long. The chain's CDR3 is CASSYFREDSPLHF. The CDR3 bases are TGTGCCAGCAGTTACTTCAGGGAGGACTCACCCCTCCACTTT.

The chain is built from TRBV4-1 and TRBJ2-5, with 8 nucleotides matching TRBD2. CDR1 is MGHRA, CDR2 YSYEKL, per germline. This CDR3 contains 16 residues. V was clipped by 1 base and J by 0 bases; unmatched bases: 4. The CDR3 here is CASSQVAGGHQETQYF. The CDR3 nucleotides are TGCGCCAGCAGCCAAGTCGCGGGGGGACACCAAGAGACCCAGTACTTC.

The chain joins TRBV5-6 to TRBJ1-4; D is uncertain. This CDR3 has 13 amino acids. The germline gives CDR1 SGHDT, CDR2 YYEEEE. Trimming took off 2 bases at V and 3 bases at J, with 5 bases between the two ends. CDR3 loop: CASSFTANEKLFF. CDR3 coding DNA: TGTGCCAGCAGCTTTACGGCTAATGAAAAACTGTTTTTT.

V is TRBV18 and J is TRBJ2-5; a weak D match, TRBD2 (6 bases). The DNA end is more similar to TRBJ2-7, so the J call may be wrong. CDR3 length: 16 amino acids. The germline gives CDR1 KGHSH, CDR2 LQKENI. The CDR3 region has the DNA TGTGCCAGCTCACCTACCCGGGCGGGATTCGGCCACGAGCAGTACTTC. Its translation is CASSPTRAGFGHEQYF.

V usage is TRBV29-1 and J usage is TRBJ2-5, with 7 bases fitting TRBD1. The tail of the sequence fits TRBJ2-7 better, so the J call may be wrong. The germline CDR1 and CDR2 sequences are SQVTM and ANQGSEA. CDR3 length equals 14 residues. The CDR3 DNA reads TGCAGCGTTGGTAAAACAGGGGAAAGCTACGAGCAGTACTTC. This gives the protein CSVGKTGESYEQYF.

The chain is built from TRBV28 and TRBJ1-1; D uncertain. Trimming removed 6 bases at V and 6 bases at J, with 14 bases between. The CDR3 spans 13 residues. Germline loops: CDR1 MDHEN, CDR2 SYDVKM. CDR3 sequence (DNA): TGTGCCAGCAGCCGCCTGCAGGCTGCTGAAGCTTTCTTT. Translated, it gives CASSRLQAAEAFF.

The rearrangement joins TRBV2 to TRBJ2-1, with 7 bases aligning to TRBD1. The V gene end was trimmed by 5 bases and the J gene end by 8 bases; junction bases not matched to a gene: 9. This CDR3 spans 14 amino acids. Germline values: CDR1 SNHLY, CDR2 FYNNEI. DNA for the CDR3: TGTGCCAGCAGTAGGGACAGACTTAGGGATGAGCAGTTCTTC. This translates into CASSRDRLRDEQFF.

The chain is built from TRBV7-6 and TRBJ1-3; possibly TRBD1 for D (6 bases). The germline CDR1 and CDR2 sequences are SGHVS and FNYEAQ. V was cut by 5 bases and J by 0 bases, with 14 bases left in between. This CDR3 has 16 residues. The CDR3 here is CASSPVGASSGNTIYF. The CDR3 DNA is TGTGCCAGCAGCCCGGTGGGGGCTTCCTCTGGAAACACCATATATTTT.

The chain employs TRBV13 and TRBJ2-3; TRBD1 matches 9 bases. The CDR3 consists of 17 residues. The germline CDR1 and CDR2 sequences are PRHDT and FYEKMQ (reference sequence). Germline trimming cut 1 base from V and 2 bases from J; bases unmatched to any gene: 7. Written as DNA, the CDR3 is TGTGCCAGCAGCTTAGCGGCCGGGACAGGGCACACAGATACGCAGTATTTT. It codes for CASSLAAGTGHTDTQYF.

V gene TRBV30 combines with J gene TRBJ1-5, with 10 bases matching TRBD1. Trimming at V came to 5 bases and at J to 6 bases, leaving 10 bases not matched to a gene. Germline assignment: CDR1 GTSNPN and CDR2 SVGIG (reference sequence). CDR3 length: 15 residues. CDR3 DNA sequence: TGTGCCTGGGCCAAAGGACAGGGGGATGGTCAGCCCCAGCATTTT. Its translation: CAWAKGQGDGQPQHF.

This chain connects TRBV5-1 to TRBJ2-1; 7 bases are shared with TRBD2. The CDR3 sequence is 15 residues long. Germline V gives CDR1 SGHRS, CDR2 YFSETQ. V shed 3 bases, J shed 5 bases, and the junction held 8 bases outside the gene matches. The DNA of the CDR3 is TGCGCCAGCAGCTCTTCCCCTAGCGGTAACAATGAGCAGTTCTTC. Translated: CASSSSPSGNNEQFF.

The rearrangement links TRBV4-2 to TRBJ2-7, with D possibly being TRBD2 (5 bases). Per germline, CDR1 LGHNA and CDR2 YNFKEQ. Trimming stripped 0 bases from V and 4 bases from J, with 7 bases between. The CDR3 is made up of 13 amino acids. The CDR3 protein is CASSQEGLYEQYF. CDR3 DNA: TGTGCCAGCAGCCAAGAAGGACTTTACGAGCAGTACTTC.

The chain couples TRBV11-3 to TRBJ1-2, with D perhaps TRBD1 (6 bases). Trimming took 0 bases from V and 8 from J, leaving 13 bases between them. CDR1 is SGHNT, CDR2 YENEEA, per germline. The CDR3 is made up of 14 amino acids. Here the CDR3 reads CASSLDYQGRGYTF. CDR3 coding DNA: TGTGCCAGCAGCTTAGATTATCAGGGGAGAGGCTACACCTTC.

CDR3 sequence: CASTVSGEGGEQYF. The CDR3 region has the DNA TGTGCCAGCACCGTTTCGGGGGAGGGCGGCGAGCAGTACTTC. The chain employs TRBV28 and TRBJ2-7; 7 nucleotides line up with TRBD2. CDR3 length equals 14 residues. J lost 6 bases, V lost 7 bases, and 12 bases had no gene match. CDR1 and CDR2 (germline): MDHEN, SYDVKM.

The chain joins TRBV6-1 to TRBJ1-4; D gene ambiguous. Looked up from germline, CDR1 is MNHNS and CDR2 is SASEGT. The CDR3 consists of 13 residues. CDR3 coding DNA: TGTGCATCGACCGGGTCTCAGACGGGAAAACTGTTTTTT. This gives the protein CASTGSQTGKLFF.

V and J are TRBV7-2 and TRBJ1-2; D is uncertain. Germline assignment: CDR1 SGHTA and CDR2 FQGNSA. The ends were cut back, 5 bases at V and 4 bases at J, with 17 bases in the middle. The CDR3 loop spans 15 amino acids. The CDR3 DNA sequence: TGTGCCAGCAGCCGCACCAGGACTGACCCCTATGGCTACACCTTC. This encodes CASSRTRTDPYGYTF.

The rearrangement links TRBV4-2 to TRBJ2-7; tentatively, D is TRBD1 (5 bases). The germline V gene has CDR1 LGHNA and CDR2 YNFKEQ. The V and J ends lost 0 bases and 4 bases respectively, with 16 bases between them. The CDR3 extends over 16 amino acids. The CDR3 loop is CASSQDLWQGRYEQYF. The DNA of the CDR3 is TGTGCCAGCAGCCAAGATCTTTGGCAGGGTAGGTACGAGCAGTACTTC.

This clone was seen only a few times. This sequence joins TRBV4-2 and TRBJ2-1, with TRBD2 matching 11 bases. V shed 3 bases and J 6 bases; nucleotides not matched to a gene: 10. The CDR3 totals 17 residues. Germline-derived CDR1 and CDR2 are LGHNA and YNFKEQ. The CDR3 DNA follows: TGTGCCAGCAGCCAGGATAGCGGGAGGGCCGGAGGCAATGAGCAGTTCTTC. Translation gives CASSQDSGRAGGNEQFF.

The J gene is TRBJ1-4, the V gene TRBV4-3; weak D call: TRBD1 (6 bases). The germline gives CDR1 LGHNA, CDR2 YSLEER. The ends were cut back, 3 bases at V and 4 bases at J, with 9 bases in the middle. The CDR3 has 14 amino acids. CDR3 loop: CASSQGQNNEKLFF. The CDR3 bases are TGCGCCAGCAGCCAGGGACAAAATAATGAAAAACTGTTTTTT.

The chain couples TRBV28 to TRBJ1-4, with TRBD1 matching 10 bases. The V gene end was trimmed by 10 bases and the J gene end by 5 bases; junction bases not matched to a gene: 13. The CDR3 runs to 16 residues. Germline lookup yields CDR1 MDHEN and CDR2 SYDVKM. In DNA, the CDR3 is TGTGCCACCCTTCCTCGACAGGGGGCTTCAAATGAAAAACTGTTTTTT. This translates into CATLPRQGASNEKLFF.

This clone has a handful of counts. The chain combines TRBV27 with TRBJ2-3; 7 bases match TRBD2. This CDR3 has 16 residues. Looked up from germline, CDR1 is MNHEY and CDR2 is SMNVEV (reference sequence). J gave up 1 base and V 1 base, and 5 bases lay outside the gene matches. CDR3 protein: CASSLWGGSGTDTQYF. The CDR3 bases are TGTGCCAGCAGTTTATGGGGCGGGAGCGGCACAGATACGCAGTATTTT.

Concerning this clone itself: The same CDR3 is also encoded by other DNA sequences in this sample. V usage is TRBV5-1 and J usage is TRBJ2-2; D unresolved. CDR3 length: 13 amino acids. The V end was cut by 4 bases, the J end by 0 bases, with 4 bases between. CDR1 is SGHRS and CDR2 is YFSETQ in the germline V gene. CDR3 sequence (DNA): TGCGCCAGCAGCCTCCCGAACACCGGGGAGCTGTTTTTT. Translated, it gives CASSLPNTGELFF.

The chain links TRBV5-8 to TRBJ2-3; 11 bases agree with TRBD2. CDR1 is SGHTS and CDR2 is YDEGEE in the germline V gene. V trimming: 0 bases; J trimming: 3 bases; junction bases outside the gene matches: 6. The CDR3 extends over 17 amino acids. CDR3 amino acids: CASSLAGLAGGTDTQYF. The CDR3 nucleotides read TGTGCCAGCAGCTTGGCTGGCCTAGCGGGAGGAACAGATACGCAGTATTTT.

Within the sample, this clone is medium-sized. V is TRBV5-1 and J is TRBJ1-1; D is uncertain. Trimming removed 2 bases at V and 3 bases at J, with 14 bases between. The CDR3 has 15 amino acids. CDR1 SGHRS and CDR2 YFSETQ come from the germline V gene. The CDR3 coding sequence is TGCGCCAGCAGCTTACAGCCCCAAGCGGACACTGAAGCTTTCTTT. As protein: CASSLQPQADTEAFF.

The gene calls are TRBV29-1 and TRBJ1-2; tentatively, D is TRBD1 (5 bases). The CDR3 is 14 amino acids. V was shortened by 7 bases and J by 4 bases, with 19 bases between the two germline ends. Germline CDR1 SQVTM, CDR2 ANQGSEA. For the CDR3, the DNA is TGCAGCGCCCAGGGCAGGGATAAAGGCTATGGCTACACCTTC. Amino acids: CSAQGRDKGYGYTF. The variable domain in full, completed from reference TRBV29-1 and TRBJ1-2, reads SAVISQKPSRDICQRGTSLTIQCQVDSQVTMMFWYRQQPGQSLTLIATANQGSEATYESGFVIDKFPISRPNLTFSTLTVSNMSPEDSSIYLCSAQGRDKGYGYTFGSGTRLTVV.

The CDR3 DNA reads TGTGCCAGCTCAAGGGGAGGGGTCCACTACGAGCAGTACTTC. Protein product: CASSRGGVHYEQYF. The rearrangement uses TRBV7-3 and TRBJ2-7, with 7 nucleotides matching TRBD2. J was trimmed by 3 bases and V by 8 bases; bases with no gene match: 10. The germline V gene encodes CDR1 SGHTA and CDR2 FQGTGA. The CDR3 is made up of 14 amino acids.